Shown below are 32 T cell receptor beta chains from a single sample sequenced in a study of blood T cell repertoires in COVID-19. TCRdb's copy holds only in-frame clones and misses some; the assay was immunoSEQ multiplex PCR. The sample has 190,000 or so clones; around 91% are singletons. The sample consisted of peripheral blood. These receptors all come from a man aged 45-60 years with acute or convalescent COVID-19.

This clone was observed at least ten times. V is TRBV7-9 and J is TRBJ2-7, with TRBD1 identical over 8 bases. V trimming: 5 bases; J trimming: 5 bases; junction bases outside the gene matches: 11. Germline CDR1 SEHNR, CDR2 FQNEAQ (reference sequence). This CDR3 region has 15 residues. DNA of the CDR3: TGTGCCAGCAGCCCACCACCTTACAGGGGGAACGAGCAGTACTTC. It specifies CASSPPPYRGNEQYF.

The rearrangement joins TRBV6-2 or TRBV6-3 to TRBJ1-6; tentatively, D is TRBD1 (5 bases). The CDR3 spans 15 residues. Germline V gives CDR1 MNHEY, CDR2 SVGEGT. The V end lost 6 bases, the J end lost 9 bases, and 18 bases lay between the germline ends. The CDR3: CASSPFRGSTSPLHF. CDR3 bases: TGTGCCAGCAGCCCGTTTCGGGGGTCGACTTCACCCCTCCACTTT.

The rearrangement joins TRBV19 to TRBJ2-2; 7 bases are a match to TRBD1. V lost 1 base, J lost 7 bases, and 6 bases stayed unmatched. The CDR3 contains 15 residues. Germline CDR1 reads LNHDA; CDR2 reads SQIVND (reference sequence). CDR3 coding DNA: TGTGCCAGTAGTATAGGTGGACAGGTTGGCGGGGAGCTGTTTTTT. The encoded protein is CASSIGGQVGGELFF.

This clone was seen just once. This sequence joins TRBV15 and TRBJ1-2; unclear D gene. The CDR3 is 13 amino acids. V was clipped by 8 bases and J by 6 bases, with 16 bases between them. Germline loops: CDR1 LNHNV, CDR2 YYDKDF (reference sequence). The CDR3 here is CATGEGSGDGYTF. DNA for the CDR3: TGTGCCACCGGAGAGGGTTCGGGTGATGGCTACACCTTC.

V and J are TRBV7-8 and TRBJ1-1, with TRBD1 identical over 9 bases. The CDR3 contains 16 residues. Looked up from germline, CDR1 is SGHVS and CDR2 is FQNEAQ. Unmatched junction bases numbered 13, after V lost 5 bases and J lost 6 bases. DNA for the CDR3: TGTGCCAGCAGCCGAGGACAGGGGACTACGGGCGCTGAAGCTTTCTTT. It is translated as CASSRGQGTTGAEAFF.

The chain joins TRBV20-1 to TRBJ1-4; TRBD1 agrees at 10 bases. Germline assignment: CDR1 DFQATT and CDR2 SNEGSKA (reference sequence). V dropped 3 bases and J dropped 7; count of bases not matched to a gene: 8. This CDR3 is 15 amino acids long. CDR3 in DNA: TGCAGTGCTAGTGCCGGGACAGGGGTTACTGAAAAACTGTTTTTT. It codes for CSASAGTGVTEKLFF.

The chain carries TRBV6-2 or TRBV6-3 and TRBJ2-1; D is perhaps TRBD2 (5 bases). Trimming stripped 0 bases from V and 0 bases from J, with 12 bases between. Germline CDR1 MNHEY, CDR2 SVGEGT. The CDR3 has 17 amino acids. The CDR3, as DNA: TGTGCCAGCAGTTACTCAATGCTAGACTACTCCTACAATGAGCAGTTCTTC. It specifies CASSYSMLDYSYNEQFF.

This chain joins TRBV29-1 and TRBJ2-2, with 9 positions matching TRBD2. The ends lost 6 bases at V and 2 bases at J; junction bases unmatched: 4. The CDR3 runs to 14 residues. Germline-derived CDR1 and CDR2 are SQVTM and ANQGSEA. The CDR3: CSVGGGANTGELFF. CDR3 coding DNA: TGCAGCGTCGGCGGGGGGGCAAACACCGGGGAGCTGTTTTTT.

The gene calls are TRBV5-4 and TRBJ1-1; the D gene is possibly TRBD1 (6 bases). CDR3 length: 15 amino acids. Germline V gives CDR1 SGHNT, CDR2 YYREEE (reference sequence). Trimming removed 4 bases at V and 0 bases at J, with 13 bases between. The CDR3, as DNA: TGTGCCAGCAGCGTCTTACAGGGATTGAACACTGAAGCTTTCTTT. It specifies CASSVLQGLNTEAFF.

In this sample, this clone turned up once. The gene calls are TRBV14 and TRBJ2-5; 7 nucleotides align to TRBD1. Germline trimming cut 4 bases from V and 1 base from J; bases unmatched to any gene: 6. The CDR3 is 15 residues long. Germline assignment: CDR1 SGHDN and CDR2 FVKESK. The CDR3, as DNA: TGTGCCAGCAGCCCGCTGACAGGGATCCAAGAGACCCAGTACTTC. Amino acids: CASSPLTGIQETQYF.

V and J are TRBV19 and TRBJ2-3; D is possibly TRBD1 (6 bases). V lost 0 bases and J 2 bases, leaving 15 bases between the germline ends. The CDR3 is 17 amino acids. Germline V gene data show CDR1 as LNHDA and CDR2 as SQIVND (reference sequence). The CDR3 DNA sequence: TGTGCCAGTAGTATAGATGTGGCCAGGGGCCTCACAGATACGCAGTATTTT. Translated, it gives CASSIDVARGLTDTQYF.

The chain carries TRBV4-1 and TRBJ2-3; D is unclear. This CDR3 is 11 amino acids long. Per the germline V gene, CDR1 is MGHRA and CDR2 is YSYEKL. Trimming shortened V by 1 base and J by 7 bases, and 3 bases separated the two germline ends. CDR3 amino acids: CASSQAYTQYF. In nucleotides, the CDR3 is TGCGCCAGCAGCCAAGCGTATACGCAGTATTTT.

V gene TRBV12-3 or TRBV12-4 combines with J gene TRBJ2-1; TRBD1 matches at 12 bases. The CDR3 length is 13 residues. V dropped 8 bases and J dropped 8; count of bases not matched to a gene: 4. The CDR3 is CASLGQGAYEQFF. DNA of the CDR3: TGTGCCAGCCTGGGACAGGGGGCTTATGAGCAGTTCTTC.

The gene calls are TRBV11-3 and TRBJ1-6; D is unresolved. The germline CDR1 and CDR2 sequences are SGHNT and YENEEA. CDR3 length equals 13 residues. The V and J ends lost 4 bases and 7 bases respectively, with 8 bases between them. CDR3 DNA sequence: TGTGCCAGCAGCTCCCGGGTGAATTCACCCCTCCACTTT. Translating gives CASSSRVNSPLHF.

The J gene is TRBJ1-1, the V gene TRBV27, with TRBD1 matching over 8 bases. The length of the CDR3 is 14 residues. With V trimmed by 5 bases and J by 11 bases, 13 bases remained unmatched. From germline, CDR1 is MNHEY and CDR2 SMNVEV (reference sequence). CDR3 coding DNA: TGTGCCAGCAGTGGATATGGTGGGACAGGTGGGGCTTTCTTT. Amino acid sequence: CASSGYGGTGGAFF.

The rearrangement joins TRBV6-1 to TRBJ2-3, with 9 bases fitting TRBD2. The CDR3 is made up of 15 amino acids. V was pared by 3 bases and J by 5 bases, with 6 bases of the junction left unmatched. In germline, CDR1 is MNHNS, CDR2 SASEGT. For the CDR3, the DNA is TGTGCCAGCAGTGAGAATAGCGGGAGTATAGATACGCAGTATTTT. Residues: CASSENSGSIDTQYF.

V and J are TRBV6-2 or TRBV6-3 and TRBJ1-5; D not resolved. CDR3 length: 17 amino acids. In germline, CDR1 is MNHEY, CDR2 SVGEGT. V shed 1 base and J shed 2 bases, with 15 bases lying between them. The CDR3: CASSYLGRRRGNQPQHF. In nucleotides, the CDR3 is TGTGCCAGCAGTTACTTGGGCCGACGACGTGGCAATCAGCCCCAGCATTTT.

The genes are TRBV12-3 or TRBV12-4 and TRBJ2-7, with 9 bases fitting TRBD1. The CDR3 is made up of 12 amino acids. The trim removed 3 bases at V and 6 bases at J, leaving 0 bases unmatched. CDR3 DNA: TGTGCCAGCAGTTTGACAGGGGGCGAGCAGTACGTC. Protein: CASSLTGGEQYV.

V is TRBV4-2 and J is TRBJ2-3; weak D call: TRBD1 (5 bases). Germline assignment: CDR1 LGHNA and CDR2 YNFKEQ. Between the trimmed V and J ends, which lost 5 bases and 3 bases, there was a span of 9 bases. There are 13 residues in the CDR3. The DNA of the CDR3 is TGTGCCAGCAGCTCAAGGGGTACAGATACGCAGTATTTT. The encoded protein is CASSSRGTDTQYF.

The chain links TRBV7-9 to TRBJ1-1, with TRBD1 as a possible D gene (6 bases). V shed 4 bases and J shed 2 bases, with 17 bases lying between them. The CDR3 is 16 residues long. Per germline, CDR1 SEHNR and CDR2 FQNEAQ (reference sequence). CDR3 loop: CASSYPGGQKNTEAFF. In DNA, the CDR3 is TGTGCCAGCAGCTACCCCGGCGGACAGAAAAACACTGAAGCTTTCTTT.

This chain joins TRBV7-3 and TRBJ1-1; the match to TRBD1 covers 9 bases. V lost 5 bases to trimming and J lost 9 bases; unmatched junction nucleotides: 4. This CDR3 region has 12 residues. The germline V gene has CDR1 SGHTA and CDR2 FQGTGA. CDR3 in DNA: TGTGCCAGCAGCCCCGGACAGGGGAAAGCTTTCTTT. Encoded protein: CASSPGQGKAFF.

The CDR3 DNA reads TGTGCCAGCAGTACCACTTCCGAAAAACTGTTTTTT. Translation gives CASSTTSEKLFF. The J gene is TRBJ1-4, the V gene TRBV28; D remains ambiguous. Trimming took off 5 bases at V and 8 bases at J, with 9 bases between the two ends. Germline assignment: CDR1 MDHEN and CDR2 SYDVKM. There are 12 residues in the CDR3.

The CDR3 nucleotides are TGTGCCAGCAGTAAATTGGGGACAGGGGCCGAGCAGTACGTC. Translated: CASSKLGTGAEQYV. The V gene is TRBV6-2 or TRBV6-3, the J gene TRBJ2-7; 10 bases agree with TRBD1. Germline CDR1 MNHEY, CDR2 SVGEGT. This CDR3 contains 14 residues. The trim removed 5 bases at V and 6 bases at J, leaving 7 bases unmatched.

J is TRBJ2-1 and V is TRBV5-6; D is ambiguous. CDR3 size: 15 residues. Deletions cut 2 bases from V and 0 bases from J, with 9 bases between. Germline assignment: CDR1 SGHDT and CDR2 YYEEEE. This CDR3 is CASSFGGSSYNEQFF. In nucleotides, the CDR3 is TGTGCCAGCAGCTTTGGCGGAAGCTCCTACAATGAGCAGTTCTTC.

The rearrangement joins TRBV7-2 to TRBJ1-3; weak D call: TRBD1 (5 bases). Germline V gene sequence: CDR1 SGHTA, CDR2 FQGNSA. Trimming left V 2 bases short and J 1 base short, with 9 bases between. This CDR3 comprises 15 residues. For the CDR3, the DNA is TGTGCCAGCAGCTTAAGTAGGGGATCTGGAAACACCATATATTTT. Its translation is CASSLSRGSGNTIYF.

J is TRBJ1-3 and V is TRBV6-5; TRBD1 might be the D (5 bases). V was cut by 6 bases and J by 3 bases, with 15 bases left in between. This CDR3 contains 15 residues. Germline V gene data show CDR1 as MNHEY and CDR2 as SVGAGI. The CDR3 coding sequence is TGTGCCAGCAGCCCCGGGCAGGGAGGTGGAAACACCATATATTTT. The encoded protein is CASSPGQGGGNTIYF.

The chain recombines TRBV2 with TRBJ2-1, with D perhaps TRBD2 (5 bases). There are 15 residues in the CDR3. Trimming shortened V by 6 bases and J by 0 bases, and 12 bases separated the two germline ends. Germline CDR1 is SNHLY and CDR2 is FYNNEI. CDR3 nucleotide sequence: TGTGCCAGCAGGGAGGTCCCGAGCTCCTACAATGAGCAGTTCTTC. Amino acids: CASREVPSSYNEQFF. Supplemented by reference TRBV2 and TRBJ2-1, the full variable domain reads EPEVTQTPSHQVTQMGQEVILRCVPISNHLYFYWYRQILGQKVEFLVSFYNNEISEKSEIFDDQFSVERPDGSNFTLKIRSTKLEDSAMYFCASREVPSSYNEQFFGPGTRLTVL.

V usage is TRBV3-1 (or the pseudogene TRBV3-2) and J usage is TRBJ2-5; D is perhaps TRBD2 (5 bases). Trimming stripped 1 base from V and 2 bases from J, with 8 bases between. CDR1 and CDR2 (germline): LGHDT, YNNKEL (reference sequence). The CDR3 totals 14 residues. CDR3 sequence (DNA): TGTGCCAGCAGCCAAGCACTAGGGCAAGAGACCCAGTACTTC. Its translation is CASSQALGQETQYF.

This chain uses TRBV7-9 with TRBJ2-7; tentatively, D is TRBD2 (6 bases). V was shortened by 2 bases and J by 7 bases, with 12 bases between the two germline ends. Germline loops: CDR1 SEHNR, CDR2 FQNEAQ (reference sequence). This CDR3 has 13 residues. The chain's CDR3 is CASSLPGDKEQYF. The CDR3 DNA is TGTGCCAGCAGCTTACCGGGAGATAAGGAGCAGTACTTC. The full variable domain, completed using reference TRBV7-9 and TRBJ2-7, is DTGVSQNPRHKITKRGQNVTFRCDPISEHNRLYWYRQTLGQGPEFLTYFQNEAQLEKSRLLSDRFSAERPKGSFSTLEIQRTEQGDSAMYLCASSLPGDKEQYFGPGTRLTVT.

As for this clone: The junction shows a germline mismatch at one end, possibly a read error. The CDR3 DNA reads TGCAGTGCTAGAGATTACAAGGAGCAGTTCTTC. This sequence encodes CSARDYKEQFF. The rearrangement joins TRBV20-1 to TRBJ2-1, with D unresolved. The CDR3 extends over 11 amino acids. CDR1 is DFQATT, CDR2 SNEGSKA, per germline (reference sequence).

This rearrangement joins TRBV19 to TRBJ1-1; TRBD1 matches at 8 bases. This CDR3 contains 13 residues. V dropped 6 bases and J dropped 6; count of bases not matched to a gene: 6. Germline CDR1 LNHDA, CDR2 SQIVND (reference sequence). In DNA form, the CDR3 reads TGTGCCAGTAGAGTACAGGGGGTGGCTGAAGCTTTCTTT. It codes for CASRVQGVAEAFF. The variable domain in full, with the rest retrieved from reference TRBV19 and TRBJ1-1, is DGGITQSPKYLFRKEGQNVTLSCEQNLNHDAMYWYRQDPGQGLRLIYYSQIVNDFQKGDIAEGYSVSREKKESFPLTVTSAQKNPTAFYLCASRVQGVAEAFFGQGTRLTVV.

This rearrangement joins TRBV4-1 to TRBJ2-5, with 10 bases fitting TRBD2. Per the germline V gene, CDR1 is MGHRA and CDR2 is YSYEKL. After removal of 0 bases from V and 1 base from J, the junction contained 11 bases not matched to a gene. This CDR3 spans 19 amino acids. CDR3: CASSQERRPSGGLQETQYF. For the CDR3, the DNA is TGCGCCAGCAGCCAAGAGCGTAGGCCTAGCGGGGGCCTCCAAGAGACCCAGTACTTC.